The 3 T cell receptor beta chains in this list originate from one sample, sequenced in a study of STAT3 mutations in large granular lymphocyte leukemia. Only in-frame clones appear in the TCRdb table, and some are missing; sequencing was by immunoSEQ multiplex PCR. Of more than 2,500 clones listed, roughly 44% were seen once; the top ten hold 55%. These TCRs are of unknown antigen specificity. Findings and caveats of the study: Every T-cell large granular lymphocyte leukemia patient had at least one immunodominant TCR beta clonotype.

Sequencing was performed on peripheral blood mononuclear cells. Receptors were obtained from a man in his fifties with T-cell large granular lymphocyte leukemia. Some clones in this sample may be carry-over from other donors' samples.

The chain combines TRBV5-1 with TRBJ2-3; D is undetermined. Trimming shortened V by 0 bases and J by 1 base, and 6 bases separated the two germline ends. The CDR3 has 14 amino acids. Germline V lookup: CDR1 SGHRS, CDR2 YFSETQ. CDR3 DNA: TGCGCCAGCAGCTTGGAGACCCGCACAGATACGCAGTATTTT. This sequence encodes CASSLETRTDTQYF.

This clone was detected a few times. The rearrangement joins TRBV27 to TRBJ2-7; TRBD1 matches at 9 bases. V shed 5 bases, J shed 5 bases, and the junction held 4 bases outside the gene matches. In germline, CDR1 is MNHEY, CDR2 SMNVEV (reference sequence). The CDR3 totals 13 residues. CDR3 protein: CASSRTGEDEQYF. Written as DNA, the CDR3 is TGTGCCAGCAGTAGGACAGGGGAAGACGAGCAGTACTTC.

This clone qualifies as medium-sized. This chain uses TRBV5-1 with TRBJ2-1, with 12 bases identical to TRBD2. V shed 0 bases, J shed 8 bases, and the junction held 9 bases outside the gene matches. Germline V gene lookup returns CDR1 SGHRS and CDR2 YFSETQ. The CDR3 runs to 17 residues. The CDR3 region is CASSLVASGRAWYEQFF. The CDR3 DNA is TGCGCCAGCAGCTTGGTTGCTAGCGGGAGGGCCTGGTATGAGCAGTTCTTC. The full variable domain, rest sourced from reference TRBV5-1 and TRBJ2-1, is KAGVTQTPRYLIKTRGQQVTLSCSPISGHRSVSWYQQTPGQGLQFLFEYFSETQRNKGNFPGRFSGRQFSNSRSEMNVSTLELGDSALYLCASSLVASGRAWYEQFFGPGTRLTVL.